A single sample is the source of the 14 T cell receptor beta chains below, sequenced in a study of monozygotic twins with inflammatory bowel disease. From the 5' RACE reads, TCRdb lists one entry per CDR3 protein and no DNA. The sample holds about 300,000 distinct CDR3 sequences. The specimen was blood. All receptors come from a human donor with ulcerative colitis or Crohn's disease, or a healthy co-twin of an affected twin (not recorded which).

This sequence joins TRBV6-5 and TRBJ2-7. The CDR3 is made up of 14 amino acids. The germline V gene has CDR1 MNHEY and CDR2 SVGAGI. CDR3 in amino acids: CASSYSGRSSEQYF.

J is TRBJ1-1 and V is TRBV7-2; the D call of TRBD1 rests on TCRdb alone, since no DNA is present to check it. CDR3 length equals 14 residues. Germline values: CDR1 SGHTA, CDR2 FQGNSA. CDR3 sequence reads: CASSLRAVNTEAFF.

The chain uses TRBV7-2 and TRBJ1-3. CDR3 length equals 11 residues. The germline V gene has CDR1 SGHTA and CDR2 FQGNSA. The CDR3: CASSLKNTIYF.

This sequence joins TRBV27 and TRBJ2-3; the TCRdb call, TRBD2, lacks DNA for checking. The CDR3 extends over 19 amino acids. Germline V gives CDR1 MNHEY, CDR2 SMNVEV (reference sequence). The CDR3 loop is CASSLKTGAGTSRTNTQYF.

V is TRBV7-9 and J is TRBJ2-5; checking the TCRdb D call of TRBD1 is not possible without DNA. This CDR3 is 15 amino acids long. CDR1 and CDR2 from the germline V gene are SEHNR and FQNEAQ (reference sequence). This chain's CDR3 is CASSLGTGDWETQYF.

This sequence joins TRBV12-3 or TRBV12-4 and TRBJ1-2; TCRdb names TRBD1, which stays unverified in the absence of DNA. This CDR3 region has 14 residues. The CDR3 sequence: CASSLSRGRDGYTF.

This chain joins TRBV12-3 or TRBV12-4 and TRBJ2-7; the D call of TRBD2 rests on TCRdb alone, since no DNA is present to check it. CDR3 length: 13 amino acids. This CDR3 reads CASSRAQTYEQYF.

The gene calls are TRBV7-8 and TRBJ1-2; TCRdb reports TRBD1, a call that lacks DNA to check it against. CDR3 length: 14 amino acids. Germline V CDR1 and CDR2: SGHVS, FQNEAQ. CDR3 loop: CASSLGGTANGYTF.

The rearrangement links TRBV7-3 to TRBJ2-2; TCRdb gives TRBD1 as the D gene, but with no DNA this cannot be confirmed. The germline CDR1 and CDR2 sequences are SGHTA and FQGTGA. This CDR3 has 16 amino acids. CDR3 residues: CASSPPGTGGSGELFF. Based on the CDR3 plus reference TRBV7-3 and TRBJ2-2, the full variable domain is GAGVSQTPSNKVTEKGKYVELRCDPISGHTALYWYRQSLGQGPEFLIYFQGTGAADDSGLPNDRFFAVRPEGSVSTLKIQRTERGDSAVYLCASSPPGTGGSGELFFGEGSRLTVL.

The chain uses TRBV12-3 or TRBV12-4 and TRBJ1-5. The CDR3 is 15 residues long. The chain's CDR3 is CASSLKGIGNQPQHF.

The chain has TRBV4-1 and TRBJ1-1; the D gene TCRdb calls, TRBD1, cannot be checked with no DNA. The CDR3 covers 14 residues. From germline, CDR1 is MGHRA and CDR2 YSYEKL. CDR3 amino acids: CASSQVGTRAEAFF.

The CDR3 here is CASSQNDRANEKLFF. This chain links TRBV14 with TRBJ1-4; TCRdb's D call, TRBD1, is unchecked because there is no DNA. Germline loops: CDR1 SGHDN, CDR2 FVKESK. This CDR3 region has 15 residues.

This chain connects TRBV6-5 to TRBJ2-3. CDR1 and CDR2 from the germline V gene are MNHEY and SVGAGI. There are 14 residues in the CDR3. CDR3 loop: CASSYAGITDTQYF.

The chain employs TRBV12-3 or TRBV12-4 and TRBJ1-6; there is no DNA to check the TCRdb D call of TRBD1. The CDR3 is made up of 14 amino acids. CDR3 loop: CASGRRQVGSPLHF.